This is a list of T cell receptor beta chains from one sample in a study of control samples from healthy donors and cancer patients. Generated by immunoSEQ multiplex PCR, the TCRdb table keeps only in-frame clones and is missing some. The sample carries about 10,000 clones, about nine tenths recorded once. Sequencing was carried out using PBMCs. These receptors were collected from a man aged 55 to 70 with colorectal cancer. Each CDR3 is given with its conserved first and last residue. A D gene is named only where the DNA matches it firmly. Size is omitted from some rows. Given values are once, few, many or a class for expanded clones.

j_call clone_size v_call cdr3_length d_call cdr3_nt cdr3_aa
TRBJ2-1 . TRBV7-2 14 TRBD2 TGTGCCAGCAGCCTCGAGCGGGGGGAGAATGAGCAGTTCTTC CASSLERGENEQFF
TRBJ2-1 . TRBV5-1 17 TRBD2 TGCGCCAGCAGCTTGATTCGGAGCGGGGGGCTGTTGGATGAGCAGTTCTTC CASSLIRSGGLLDEQFF
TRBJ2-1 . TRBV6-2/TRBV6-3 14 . TGTGCCAGCAGTATCCGGGCCCCACCCAATGAGCAGTTCTTC CASSIRAPPNEQFF
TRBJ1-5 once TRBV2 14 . TGTGCCAGCAGTGATGGAAGGGCCCATCAGCCCCAGCATTTT CASSDGRAHQPQHF
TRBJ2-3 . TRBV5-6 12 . TGTGCCAGCAGCTTCTGGGGAAATACGCAGTATTTT CASSFWGNTQYF
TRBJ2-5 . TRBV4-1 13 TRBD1 TGCGCCAGCAGCCAAGGGGACAGAGAGACCCAGTACTTC CASSQGDRETQYF
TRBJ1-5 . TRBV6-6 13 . TGTGCCAGCGGGGGGTCCGCTCGGCAGCCCCAGCATTTT CASGGSARQPQHF
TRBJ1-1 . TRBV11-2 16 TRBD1 TGTGCCAGCAGCGTTAGGACAGGGGGCTTGAACACTGAAGCTTTCTTT CASSVRTGGLNTEAFF
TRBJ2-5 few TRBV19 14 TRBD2 TGTGCCAGTAGCCCCCTAGCGGGGGAGGAGACCCAGTACTTC CASSPLAGEETQYF
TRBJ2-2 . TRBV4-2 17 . TGTGCCAGCAGCCAAGATTTCGGACAGCAATACACCGGGGAGCTGTTTTTT CASSQDFGQQYTGELFF
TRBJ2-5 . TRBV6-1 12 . TGTGCCAGCAGTACTCTCCAAGAGACCCAGTACTTC CASSTLQETQYF
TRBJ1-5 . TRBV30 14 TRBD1 TGTGCCTGGGGTAGGACAGGGAGCAATCAGCCCCAGCATTTT CAWGRTGSNQPQHF
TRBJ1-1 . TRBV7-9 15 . TGTGCCAGCATGAAATCCCGAGCTGTGAACACTGAAGCTTTCTTT CASMKSRAVNTEAFF
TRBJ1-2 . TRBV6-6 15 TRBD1 TGTGCCAGCAGGCTGACAGGGGGCATGAACTATGGCTACACCTTC CASRLTGGMNYGYTF
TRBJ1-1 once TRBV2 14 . TGTGCCAGCAGTGAATGGACAGTGAACACTGAAGCTTTCTTT CASSEWTVNTEAFF
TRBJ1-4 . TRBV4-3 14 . TGCGCCAGCAGCCGGGGACCGCGTAATGAAAAACTGTTTTTT CASSRGPRNEKLFF
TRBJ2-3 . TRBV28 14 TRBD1 TGTGCTTCATCTCCCCAGGGGGGCACAGATACGCAGTATTTT CASSPQGGTDTQYF
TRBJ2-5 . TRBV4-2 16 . TGTGCCAGCAGCCAATCGCAGCGGGGCGGGGGCGAGACCCAGTACTTC CASSQSQRGGGETQYF
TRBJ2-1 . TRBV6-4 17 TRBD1 TGTGCCAGCAGTGAGGGGAAGGGACAGGCTGACTGGGATGAGCAGTTCTTC CASSEGKGQADWDEQFF
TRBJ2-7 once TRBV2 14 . TGTGCCAGCAGTGAAGAAACGGGTCCCTACGAGCAGTACTTC CASSEETGPYEQYF
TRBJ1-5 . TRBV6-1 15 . TGTGCCAGCAGTGAATTCCTCAGGAAGGACCAGCCCCAGCATTTT CASSEFLRKDQPQHF
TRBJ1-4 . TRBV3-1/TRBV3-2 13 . TGTGCCAGCAGCCGCGCAACTAATGAAAAACTGTTTTTT CASSRATNEKLFF
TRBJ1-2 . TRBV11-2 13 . TGTGCCAGCAGCTTAGCGACAGAATATGGCTACACCTTC CASSLATEYGYTF
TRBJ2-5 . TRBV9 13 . TGTGCCAGCAGCCGCAGGGTTCGGGAGACCCAGTACTTC CASSRRVRETQYF
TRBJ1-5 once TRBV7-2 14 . TGTGCCAGCAGCTTATACAGGGTCGGTCAGCCCCAGCATTTT CASSLYRVGQPQHF
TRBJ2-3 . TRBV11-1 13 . TGTGCCAGCAGCTTAGCGAGGGCAGATACGCAGTATTTT CASSLARADTQYF
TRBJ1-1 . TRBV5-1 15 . TGCGCCAGCAGCTTGAGGCCAGGGATCGAAACTGAAGCTTTCTTT CASSLRPGIETEAFF
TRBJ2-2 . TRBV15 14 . TGTGCCACCAGCAGAGATCCGGAAGCCGGGGAGCTGTTTTTT CATSRDPEAGELFF
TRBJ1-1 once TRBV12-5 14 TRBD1 TGTGCTAGTGGTTCGGACAGGGGGCAGGGTGAAGCTTTCTTT CASGSDRGQGEAFF
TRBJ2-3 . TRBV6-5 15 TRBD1 TGTGCCAGCATGGCTCACATGACAGGGGGAGATACGCAGTATTTT CASMAHMTGGDTQYF
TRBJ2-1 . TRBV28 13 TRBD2 TGTGCCAGCAGTTTGCCTAGCGGGGGGGCCCTGTTCTTC CASSLPSGGALFF
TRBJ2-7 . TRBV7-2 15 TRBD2 TGTGCCAGCAGCCCCTCGGGCGGGGGGTCCTACGAGCAGTACTTC CASSPSGGGSYEQYF
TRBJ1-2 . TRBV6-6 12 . TGTGCCAGCAGTTACTCAGGGTACGGCTACACCTTC CASSYSGYGYTF
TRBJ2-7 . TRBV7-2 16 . TGTGCCAGCAGCTTAGGGGGCGGGACAGTCCCCTACGAGCAGTACTTC CASSLGGGTVPYEQYF
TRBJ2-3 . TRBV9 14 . TGTGCCAGCAGCACAGTGACAGGAGCAGATACGCAGTATTTT CASSTVTGADTQYF
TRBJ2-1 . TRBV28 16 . TGTGCCAGCAGTTTAGCTGGTCTATCCCCGGGGAATGAGCAGTTCTTC CASSLAGLSPGNEQFF
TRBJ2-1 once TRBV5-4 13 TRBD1 TGTGCCAGCAGCCTGGACAGGGTAAATGAGCAGTTCTTC CASSLDRVNEQFF
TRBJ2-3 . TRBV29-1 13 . TGCAGCGTTGGTCTTTCGGGGGCAGATACGCAGTATTTT CSVGLSGADTQYF
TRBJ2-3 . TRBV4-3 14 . TGCGCCAGCAGCCAAGATCTGGGAACAGATACGCAGTATTTT CASSQDLGTDTQYF
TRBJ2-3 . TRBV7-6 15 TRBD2 TGTGCCAGCAGCTTGCTCAGCGGGGGCTCAGATACGCAGTATTTT CASSLLSGGSDTQYF
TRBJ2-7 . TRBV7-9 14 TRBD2 TGTGCCAGCAGCTTCTCACGGGGGGACTACGAGCAGTACTTC CASSFSRGDYEQYF
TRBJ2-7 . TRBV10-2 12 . TGCGCCAGCAGGGACGGTTCCTACGAGCAGTACTTC CASRDGSYEQYF
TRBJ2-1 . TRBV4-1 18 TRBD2 TGCGCCAGCAGCCAGAGTCCGCGGGGGGCCAGCTCCTACAATGAGCAGTTCTTC CASSQSPRGASSYNEQFF
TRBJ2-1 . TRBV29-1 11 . TGCAGCGTTGCTGTGTGGGATGATCTGTTCTTC CSVAVWDDLFF
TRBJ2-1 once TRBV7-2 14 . TGTGCCAGCAGCGCCCGTGGAAGGGGGATCGAGCAGTTCTTC CASSARGRGIEQFF
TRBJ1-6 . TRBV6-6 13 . TGTGCCAGCAGTCCCGTCTATAATTCACCCCTCCACTTT CASSPVYNSPLHF
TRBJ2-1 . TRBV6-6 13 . TGTGCCAGCAGTGCCAGAGGCTACAATGAGCAGTTCTTC CASSARGYNEQFF
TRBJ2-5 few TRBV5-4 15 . TGTGCCAGCAGCTATGAACAGGGCCTCGGGGAGACCCAGTACTTC CASSYEQGLGETQYF
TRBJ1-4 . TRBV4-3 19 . TGCGCCAGCAGCCAAGATTATTACCGGGGACATACGGATAACGAAAAACTGTTTTTT CASSQDYYRGHTDNEKLFF
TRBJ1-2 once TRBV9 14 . TGTGCCAGCAGCGTAGAGGTGGGGAGCAGGGGCTACACCTTC CASSVEVGSRGYTF
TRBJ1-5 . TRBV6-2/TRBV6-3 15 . TGTGCCAGCAGTTACACCAAAGCAACCAATCAGCCCCAGCATTTT CASSYTKATNQPQHF
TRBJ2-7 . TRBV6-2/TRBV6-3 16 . TGTGCCAGCAGTTACTTTTCCCCGCGGGACGTCTACGAGCAGTACTTC CASSYFSPRDVYEQYF
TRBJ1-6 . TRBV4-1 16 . TGCGCCAGCAGCCAAGATCCCACGGGGGTTAATTCACCCCTCCACTTT CASSQDPTGVNSPLHF
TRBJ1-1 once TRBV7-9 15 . TGTGCCAGCAGCTTCACGGACAGTAGCACCCCAGGAGCTTTCTTT CASSFTDSSTPGAFF